One sample yielded the 32 T cell receptor beta chains listed below, sequenced in a study of T cell repertoires in cytomegalovirus infection. TCRdb reanalysed the reads using MiXCR and keeps one entry per CDR3 protein. The repertoire consists of 900,000 to 950,000 distinct CDR3 sequences, with 31% occurring once and the leading ten covering about an eighth. For these receptors, no antigen is known. The sequenced sample was cultured CD8+ T cells from PBMCs, obtained from culture after CMV antigen stimulation. These receptors all stem from a human donor in good health (CMV status not recorded). Some clones in this sample may be carry-over from other donors' samples.

The V and J genes are TRBV14 and TRBJ2-2; a possible D gene is TRBD1 (5 bases). This CDR3 is 16 amino acids long. The germline V and J ends were trimmed by 2 bases and 5 bases, with 15 bases remaining between them. Germline CDR1 is SGHDN and CDR2 is FVKESK. The CDR3 here is CASSQWKGIGTGELFF. DNA for the CDR3: TGTGCCAGCAGCCAATGGAAGGGGATCGGGACCGGGGAGCTGTTTTTT.

The V call is TRBV12-5, the J call TRBJ2-5; 9 bases map to TRBD1. J lost 4 bases, V lost 4 bases, and 13 bases had no gene match. The V gene's germline CDR1 is LGHNT and CDR2 FRNRAP. This CDR3 comprises 17 residues. The CDR3 spells CASGWGDREDQIETQYF. The CDR3 DNA is TGTGCTAGTGGTTGGGGGGACAGGGAGGATCAGATAGAGACCCAGTACTTC.

The rearrangement joins TRBV19 to TRBJ2-1, with D possibly matching TRBD1 (6 bases). Germline lookup yields CDR1 LNHDA and CDR2 SQIVND (reference sequence). Deletions cut 5 bases from V and 8 bases from J, with 13 bases between. This CDR3 has 13 residues. CDR3 bases: TGTGCCAGTAGTGCCCACAGGGTCTATGAGCAGTTCTTC. This gives the protein CASSAHRVYEQFF.

In its sample, this clonotype was seen many times. CDR3 nucleotide sequence: TGTGCCAGCAGCCACGCCCGGGACAGCTACTACGAGCAGTACTTC. Protein sequence: CASSHARDSYYEQYF. The V and J genes are TRBV7-9 and TRBJ2-7; 7 positions match TRBD1. Germline V gene sequence: CDR1 SEHNR, CDR2 FQNEAQ (reference sequence). CDR3 length: 15 residues. V shed 5 bases, J shed 3 bases, and the junction held 10 bases outside the gene matches.

This clonotype has only one observation. This chain connects TRBV5-5 to TRBJ2-7, with D possibly being TRBD1 (6 bases). This CDR3 region has 14 residues. Germline V lookup: CDR1 SGHKS, CDR2 YYEKEE (reference sequence). V dropped 3 bases and J dropped 3 bases, with 13 bases sitting between them. The CDR3 region is CASSWGQGDYEQYV. CDR3 in DNA: TGTGCCAGCAGCTGGGGGCAGGGAGACTACGAGCAGTACGTC.

This clonotype was seen only a few times. V and J are TRBV7-6 and TRBJ2-3, with TRBD1 as a possible D gene (5 bases). The CDR3 has 14 residues. Trimming removed 4 bases at V and 1 base at J, with 9 bases between. Per the germline V gene, CDR1 is SGHVS and CDR2 is FNYEAQ. The CDR3 loop reads CASSSGIGTDTQYF. CDR3 nucleotide sequence: TGTGCCAGCAGCTCAGGGATAGGCACAGATACGCAGTATTTT.

V gene TRBV2 combines with J gene TRBJ1-3; TRBD1 matches at 9 bases. This CDR3 region has 19 residues. Germline CDR1 reads SNHLY; CDR2 reads FYNNEI. With 8 bases clipped from V and 5 bases from J, the junction kept 22 bases outside the gene matches. The DNA of the CDR3 is TGTGCCAGCGCCGATTCCGGGACAGGGCCGACCATGGCCCGAAACACCATATATTTT. Protein sequence: CASADSGTGPTMARNTIYF.

This clonotype was picked up many times. The CDR3 DNA reads TGTGCCAGCAGGGAACGGACTGCTAACACTGAAGCTTTCTTT. Translating gives CASRERTANTEAFF. The genes are TRBV6-1 and TRBJ1-1; D is uncertain. CDR1 and CDR2 (germline): MNHNS, SASEGT. The CDR3 length is 14 residues. Trimming stripped 6 bases from V and 2 bases from J, with 13 bases between.

This clonotype was observed a few times. This chain links TRBV6-6 with TRBJ2-2; D unresolved. Germline V lookup: CDR1 MNHNY, CDR2 SVGAGI (reference sequence). Deletions cut 7 bases from V and 7 bases from J, with 7 bases between. There are 11 residues in the CDR3. In nucleotides, the CDR3 is TGTGCCAGCACTGGGGTCGGGGAGCTGTTTTTT. Protein product: CASTGVGELFF.

This clonotype has more than one count but fewer than ten. V and J are TRBV6-1 and TRBJ1-6; possibly TRBD1 for D (5 bases). Between the trimmed V and J ends, which lost 2 bases and 9 bases, there was a span of 14 bases. Germline V gene lookup returns CDR1 MNHNS and CDR2 SASEGT. The CDR3 runs 15 residues. The CDR3 spells CASSEPRVVISPLHF. The CDR3 DNA is TGTGCCAGCAGTGAACCCAGGGTAGTGATTTCACCCCTCCACTTT.

The J gene is TRBJ2-7, the V gene TRBV7-8; D gene uncertain. Looked up from germline, CDR1 is SGHVS and CDR2 is FQNEAQ. The ends were cut back, 5 bases at V and 2 bases at J, with 7 bases in the middle. The CDR3 sequence is 12 residues long. CDR3 sequence (DNA): TGTGCCAGCAGCCGCCGTCCCTACGAGCAGTACGTC. This translates into CASSRRPYEQYV.

This clonotype appeared a few times. J is TRBJ1-2 and V is TRBV5-4; D remains ambiguous. This CDR3 comprises 14 residues. V shed 2 bases and J shed 3 bases, with 11 bases lying between them. Germline CDR1 is SGHNT and CDR2 is YYREEE (reference sequence). As DNA, the CDR3 is TGTGCCAGCAGCTTTTCCAGGTGGGACTATGGCTACACCTTC. Amino acid sequence: CASSFSRWDYGYTF.

This clonotype showed up just a few times. This chain connects TRBV12-3 or TRBV12-4 to TRBJ2-4; no clear D gene. V shed 2 bases and J shed 8 bases, with 10 bases lying between them. The CDR3 length is 13 residues. The CDR3 reads CASSLRVSDIQYF. The CDR3 DNA reads TGTGCCAGCAGTTTAAGGGTGTCGGACATTCAGTACTTC.

This clonotype was recorded at least ten times. V gene TRBV7-6 combines with J gene TRBJ2-5; D remains unclear. Germline values: CDR1 SGHVS, CDR2 FNYEAQ. V was trimmed by 5 bases and J by 1 base, leaving 14 bases between them. The CDR3 totals 15 residues. CDR3 residues: CASSPINTAQETQYF. The DNA of the CDR3 is TGTGCCAGCAGCCCTATAAACACAGCCCAAGAGACCCAGTACTTC.

The CDR3 loop is CASSTRTSGGPRETQYF. CDR3 DNA: TGTGCCAGCAGCACCAGGACTAGCGGGGGGCCTCGGGAGACCCAGTACTTC. V is TRBV7-9 and J is TRBJ2-5, with 14 bases identical to TRBD2. CDR1 and CDR2 (germline): SEHNR, FQNEAQ (reference sequence). With 5 bases clipped from V and 5 bases from J, the junction kept 10 bases outside the gene matches. The CDR3 loop spans 17 amino acids.

This clonotype has ten or more counts. The CDR3 region has the DNA TGTGCCAGCAGCTTATCCCAGGGTAGGGAGACCCAGTACTTC. Encoded protein: CASSLSQGRETQYF. The chain recombines TRBV7-6 with TRBJ2-5, with D perhaps matching TRBD1 (5 bases). This CDR3 is 14 amino acids long. V lost 2 bases and J 5 bases, leaving 12 bases between the germline ends. Germline lookup yields CDR1 SGHVS and CDR2 FNYEAQ.

This clonotype was observed many times. This chain links TRBV7-8 with TRBJ2-2; D remains ambiguous. This CDR3 has 13 residues. Looked up from germline, CDR1 is SGHVS and CDR2 is FQNEAQ. Trimming pared 5 bases from V and 2 bases from J, leaving 6 bases between. CDR3 nucleotide sequence: TGTGCCAGCAGCCCCGTCAACACCGGGGAGCTGTTTTTT. Translating gives CASSPVNTGELFF.

This clonotype was recorded a few times. The chain has TRBV6-5 and TRBJ2-3, with D uncertain. The V gene's germline CDR1 is MNHEY and CDR2 SVGAGI. This CDR3 has 13 amino acids. Deletions cut 2 bases from V and 3 bases from J, with 6 bases between. CDR3 region: CASSYETTDTQYF. The CDR3 region has the DNA TGTGCCAGCAGTTACGAGACAACAGATACGCAGTATTTT.

The rearrangement joins TRBV12-3 or TRBV12-4 to TRBJ2-7, with no clear D. The CDR3 is 15 residues long. Deletions cut 3 bases from V and 2 bases from J, with 14 bases between. CDR3 sequence (DNA): TGTGCCAGCAGTTTTAGTGCAAAACTAACCTACGAGCAGTACTTC. Amino acid sequence: CASSFSAKLTYEQYF.

V gene TRBV6-1 combines with J gene TRBJ1-2, with D possibly being TRBD1 (5 bases). CDR1 is MNHNS and CDR2 is SASEGT in the germline V gene. The CDR3 consists of 13 residues. V lost 5 bases and J 7 bases, leaving 14 bases between the germline ends. CDR3 sequence reads: CASSSGASAGYTF. The CDR3 DNA reads TGTGCCAGCAGTTCTGGGGCTTCGGCTGGCTACACCTTC.

This chain links TRBV7-6 with TRBJ2-7; 10 nucleotides agree with TRBD1. The germline CDR1 and CDR2 sequences are SGHVS and FNYEAQ. This CDR3 region has 16 residues. Trimming removed 2 bases from V and 2 bases from J; junction bases left unmatched: 6. CDR3 sequence (DNA): TGTGCCAGCAGCTTAAGGGTTGGACAGGGGGCCTACGAGCAGTACTTC. This codes for CASSLRVGQGAYEQYF.

This chain links TRBV18 with TRBJ2-7; D is perhaps TRBD2 (6 bases). Germline CDR1 KGHSH, CDR2 LQKENI. The V end was cut by 3 bases, the J end by 5 bases, with 20 bases between. This CDR3 is built from 16 residues. The CDR3 region has the DNA TGTGCCAGCTCACCGAATCCTGCGGGGATCGTACACGAGCAGTACTTC. This encodes CASSPNPAGIVHEQYF.

A few counts support this clonotype. The rearrangement joins TRBV20-1 to TRBJ2-7; possibly TRBD2 for D (5 bases). Germline V gene data show CDR1 as DFQATT and CDR2 as SNEGSKA (reference sequence). The CDR3 covers 13 residues. DNA for the CDR3: TGCAGCGCCCCGGGAACAGCCCCCTACGAGCAGTACTTC. This sequence encodes CSAPGTAPYEQYF.

There are a few counts of this clonotype. The CDR3 DNA follows: TGTGCCAGCAGCTCCACCGACGGACAGGGATTGTTCTTC. This codes for CASSSTDGQGLFF. V and J are TRBV7-6 and TRBJ2-1; 8 bases are a match to TRBD1. Germline V gene sequence: CDR1 SGHVS, CDR2 FNYEAQ. Trimming at V came to 4 bases and at J to 15 bases, leaving 11 bases not matched to a gene. This CDR3 spans 13 amino acids.

The chain recombines TRBV10-2 with TRBJ2-6, with TRBD1 matching 12 bases. CDR1 and CDR2 from the germline V gene are WSHSY and SAAADI. This CDR3 is built from 17 residues. With V trimmed by 7 bases and J by 0 bases, 4 bases remained unmatched. The CDR3 here is CASNPGQGASGANVLTF. The CDR3 DNA reads as TGCGCCAGCAACCCGGGACAGGGGGCCTCTGGGGCCAACGTCCTGACTTTC.

V usage is TRBV7-6 and J usage is TRBJ1-5; D uncertain. The V gene lost 0 bases and the J gene lost 5 bases, with 11 bases spanning the gap. The germline CDR1 and CDR2 sequences are SGHVS and FNYEAQ. The CDR3 has 15 residues. CDR3 bases: TGTGCCAGCAGCTTAGCGTCGGGGTTGGATCAGCCCCAGCATTTT. Translation gives CASSLASGLDQPQHF.

The chain carries TRBV12-3 or TRBV12-4 and TRBJ1-2; no reliable D call. The CDR3 contains 13 residues. V was trimmed by 4 bases and J by 8 bases, leaving 14 bases between them. The CDR3 region has the DNA TGTGCCAGCAGTTCGGTACCTATTGAGGGCTACACCTTC. As protein: CASSSVPIEGYTF.

This clonotype was counted between two and nine times. The genes are TRBV10-3 and TRBJ2-7, with 7 bases matching TRBD2. The V gene's germline CDR1 is ENHRY and CDR2 SYGVKD. The length of the CDR3 is 16 residues. With V trimmed by 4 bases and J by 2 bases, 11 bases remained unmatched. The CDR3, as DNA: TGTGCCATCAGTGGGAGCAGGGAGGGGTCGGCCTACGAGCAGTACTTC. It specifies CAISGSREGSAYEQYF.

This clonotype came up many times. The V and J genes are TRBV12-3 or TRBV12-4 and TRBJ2-5; D gene unclear. The CDR3 covers 13 residues. Trimming shortened V by 5 bases and J by 0 bases, and 7 bases separated the two germline ends. The CDR3 region is CASSPTYQETQYF. CDR3 nucleotide sequence: TGTGCCAGCAGTCCTACCTACCAAGAGACCCAGTACTTC.

The chain carries TRBV5-1 and TRBJ2-2; 9 positions agree with TRBD1. This CDR3 spans 17 amino acids. Per the germline V gene, CDR1 is SGHRS and CDR2 is YFSETQ. V trimming: 4 bases; J trimming: 7 bases; junction bases outside the gene matches: 14. This CDR3 reads CASSAGQGSSIDGELFF. The CDR3 DNA is TGCGCCAGCAGCGCGGGACAGGGTTCGAGTATTGACGGGGAGCTGTTTTTT.

This clonotype has only a few counts. This chain links TRBV7-9 with TRBJ1-2; possible D gene TRBD1, 6 bases. Germline CDR1 reads SEHNR; CDR2 reads FQNEAQ (reference sequence). Trimming took off 2 bases at V and 6 bases at J, with 13 bases between the two ends. This CDR3 is 14 amino acids long. CDR3 DNA sequence: TGTGCCAGCAGCTTACGGGGGGACATTGATGGCTACACCTTC. Its translation is CASSLRGDIDGYTF.

The table lists this clonotype with a few counts. V and J are TRBV6-6 and TRBJ2-1, with 10 bases matching TRBD1. The germline gives CDR1 MNHNY, CDR2 SVGAGI (reference sequence). V was clipped by 2 bases and J by 8 bases; unmatched bases: 6. The CDR3 totals 15 residues. For the CDR3, the DNA is TGTGCCAGCAGTTACGTGACAGGGGGCGCAGATGAGCAGTTCTTC. Its translation: CASSYVTGGADEQFF.